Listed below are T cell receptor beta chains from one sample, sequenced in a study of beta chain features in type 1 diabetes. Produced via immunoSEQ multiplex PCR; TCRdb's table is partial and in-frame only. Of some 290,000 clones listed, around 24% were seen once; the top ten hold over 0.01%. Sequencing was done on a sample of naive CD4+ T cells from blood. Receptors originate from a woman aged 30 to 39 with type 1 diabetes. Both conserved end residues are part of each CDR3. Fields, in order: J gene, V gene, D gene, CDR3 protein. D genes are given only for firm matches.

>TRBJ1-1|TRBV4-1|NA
CASSQGKGYTEAFF
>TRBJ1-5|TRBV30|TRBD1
CAWSTDRGGNQPQHF
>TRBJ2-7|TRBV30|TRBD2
CAWSGLAGEQYF
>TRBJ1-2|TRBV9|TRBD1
CASSLGQDTNYGYTF
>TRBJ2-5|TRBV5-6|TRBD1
CASSLGQGRETQYF
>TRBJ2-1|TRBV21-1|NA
CASSKGWGVGEQFF
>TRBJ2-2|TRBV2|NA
CASSEVAGELFF
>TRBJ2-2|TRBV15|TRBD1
CATSRRQGDTGELFF
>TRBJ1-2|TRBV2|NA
CASSEQGAVYGYTF
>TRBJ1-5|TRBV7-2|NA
CASSAQGIDQPQHF
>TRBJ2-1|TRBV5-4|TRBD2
CASSLSPGGSSYNEQFF
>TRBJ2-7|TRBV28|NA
CASGTSGSPYEQYF
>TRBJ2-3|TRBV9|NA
CASSVSPSTDTQYF
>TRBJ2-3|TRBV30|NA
CAWSRTPSTDTQYF
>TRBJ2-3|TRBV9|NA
CASSVLGGDTQYF
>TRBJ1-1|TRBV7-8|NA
CASSFSLNTEAFF
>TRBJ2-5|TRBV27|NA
CASAGLETQYF
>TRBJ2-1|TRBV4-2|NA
CASSQVGGERGNEQFF
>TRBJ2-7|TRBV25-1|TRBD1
CASAGTGAHEQYF
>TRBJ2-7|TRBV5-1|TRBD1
CASSRGTADSSYEQYF
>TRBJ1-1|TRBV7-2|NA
CASSPLDMVNTEAFF
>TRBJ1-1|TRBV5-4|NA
CASSFRGGTEAFF
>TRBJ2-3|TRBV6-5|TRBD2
CASSYQAGWSQYF
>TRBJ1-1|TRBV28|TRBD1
CASSLPSPGQGFAFF
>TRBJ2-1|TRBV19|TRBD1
CASRPGQGPGNEQFF
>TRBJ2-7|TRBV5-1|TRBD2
CASSLAPAGVVEQYF
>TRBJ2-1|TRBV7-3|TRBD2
CASSSTSGSPYNEQFF
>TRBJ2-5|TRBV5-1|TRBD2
CASFLAGETQYF
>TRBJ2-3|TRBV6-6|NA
CASSYKGMGTDTQYF
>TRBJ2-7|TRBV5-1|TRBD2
CASSFSGSYEQYF
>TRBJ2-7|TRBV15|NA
CATGTDTYEQYF
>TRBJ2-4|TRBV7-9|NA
CASSSGSTQDIQYF
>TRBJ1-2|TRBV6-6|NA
CASLPRGDYYGYTF
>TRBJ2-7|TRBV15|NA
CATSVLDSYEQYF
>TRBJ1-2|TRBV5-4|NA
CASSRDAGYGYTF
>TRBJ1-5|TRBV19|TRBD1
CASRRDRINQPQHF
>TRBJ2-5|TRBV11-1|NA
CASSFRERGETQYF